The 3 T cell receptor beta chains below all came from one sample that was sequenced in a study of blood T cell repertoires in COVID-19. Using immunoSEQ multiplex PCR, the repertoire was profiled, and TCRdb retains in-frame clones only, with some absent. This sample carries tens of thousands of clones, approximately 88% of them seen once, and the ten largest clones take more than 2.5%. The sequencing input was peripheral blood. Receptor source: a man aged 45-60 years with acute or convalescent COVID-19.

The chain combines TRBV12-5 with TRBJ2-1; 12 bases align to TRBD2. The CDR3 consists of 15 residues. Germline V CDR1 and CDR2: LGHNT, FRNRAP. The V segment lost 6 bases and the J segment 6 bases; nucleotides outside the gene matches: 6. The CDR3: CASGTGLAGINEQFF. CDR3 DNA: TGTGCTAGTGGAACAGGACTAGCGGGAATCAATGAGCAGTTCTTC.

The V call is TRBV9, the J call TRBJ1-1, with TRBD1 matching over 8 bases. The CDR3 covers 14 residues. The germline CDR1 and CDR2 sequences are SGDLS and YYNGEE. The ends lost 3 bases at V and 4 bases at J; junction bases unmatched: 5. Here the CDR3 reads CASSETGVGTEAFF. Here the CDR3 DNA reads TGTGCCAGCAGCGAGACAGGGGTGGGCACTGAAGCTTTCTTT.

This clone has only one observation. The chain couples TRBV18 to TRBJ2-7, with D tentatively TRBD1 (7 bases). CDR3 size: 15 residues. V was pared by 2 bases and J by 3 bases, with 14 bases between. Germline values: CDR1 KGHSH, CDR2 LQKENI. The CDR3 nucleotides read TGTGCCAGCTCACCAGTAAGGCAGGGGGGCTACGAGCAGTACTTC. Amino acids: CASSPVRQGGYEQYF.